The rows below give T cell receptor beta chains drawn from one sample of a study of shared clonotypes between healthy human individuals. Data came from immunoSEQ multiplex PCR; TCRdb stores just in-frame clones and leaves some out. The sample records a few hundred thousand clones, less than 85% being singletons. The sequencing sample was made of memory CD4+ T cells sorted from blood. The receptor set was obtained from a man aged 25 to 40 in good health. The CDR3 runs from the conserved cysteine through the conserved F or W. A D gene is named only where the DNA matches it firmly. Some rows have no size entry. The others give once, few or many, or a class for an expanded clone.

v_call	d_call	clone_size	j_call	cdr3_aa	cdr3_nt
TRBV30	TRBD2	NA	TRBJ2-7	CAWRGGNYEQYF	TGTGCCTGGCGGGGGGGAAACTACGAGCAGTACTTC
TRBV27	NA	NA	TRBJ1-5	CASKNMVGGDQPQHF	TGTGCCAGCAAAAATATGGTAGGGGGGGATCAGCCCCAGCATTTT
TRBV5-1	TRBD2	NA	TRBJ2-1	CASSPSTSGTYNEQFF	TGCGCCAGCAGCCCTTCGACTAGCGGGACATACAATGAGCAGTTCTTC
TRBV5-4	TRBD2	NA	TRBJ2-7	CASSLGAGGYEQYF	TGTGCCAGCAGCTTGGGGGCGGGAGGCTACGAGCAGTACTTC
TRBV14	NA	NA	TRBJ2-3	CASSQYRGFGTDTQYF	TGTGCCAGCAGCCAATACCGAGGGTTTGGCACAGATACGCAGTATTTT
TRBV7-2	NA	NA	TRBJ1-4	CASSAKRGEKLFF	TGTGCCAGCAGCGCTAAGAGGGGTGAAAAACTGTTTTTT
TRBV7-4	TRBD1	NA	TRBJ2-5	CASSPDRAQETQYF	TGTGCCAGCAGCCCGGACAGGGCCCAAGAGACCCAGTACTTC
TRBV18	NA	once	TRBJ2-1	CASSPQRHEQFF	TGTGCCAGCTCACCACAGCGGCATGAGCAGTTCTTC
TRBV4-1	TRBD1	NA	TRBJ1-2	CASSPGQEPLGGYTF	TGCGCCAGCAGCCCAGGACAGGAACCGCTGGGGGGCTACACCTTC
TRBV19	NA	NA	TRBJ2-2	CASSGRTWNTGELFF	TGTGCCAGTAGTGGTAGGACGTGGAACACCGGGGAGCTGTTTTTT
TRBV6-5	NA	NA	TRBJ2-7	CASREGGDRQYEQYF	TGTGCCAGCAGGGAGGGGGGGGACAGACAGTACGAGCAGTACTTC
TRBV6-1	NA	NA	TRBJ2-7	CASSVDATYEQYF	TGTGCCAGCAGTGTAGATGCTACCTACGAGCAGTACTTC
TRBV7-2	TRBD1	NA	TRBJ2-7	CASSPGTAFYEQYF	TGTGCCAGCAGCCCAGGGACAGCGTTCTACGAGCAGTACTTC
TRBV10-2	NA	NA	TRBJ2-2	CASRPPRQPGELFF	TGCGCCAGCAGACCTCCTAGACAGCCCGGGGAGCTGTTTTTT
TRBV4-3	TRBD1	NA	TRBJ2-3	CASSQDRDRGTDTQYF	TGCGCCAGCAGCCAAGACCGGGACAGGGGAACAGATACGCAGTATTTT
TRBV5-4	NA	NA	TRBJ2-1	CASSFGGHYNEQFF	TGTGCCAGCAGCTTTGGCGGTCACTACAATGAGCAGTTCTTC
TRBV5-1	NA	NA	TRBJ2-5	CASSLRQETQYF	TGCGCCAGCAGCTTGAGGCAAGAGACCCAGTACTTC
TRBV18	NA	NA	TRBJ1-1	CASSPVRTEAFF	TGTGCCAGCTCACCAGTCCGGACTGAAGCTTTCTTT
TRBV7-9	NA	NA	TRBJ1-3	CASSLITEGGNTIYF	TGTGCCAGCAGCTTAATTACAGAGGGCGGAAACACCATATATTTT
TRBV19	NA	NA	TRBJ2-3	CASRGQKSTDTQYF	TGTGCCAGCCGGGGGCAGAAAAGCACAGATACGCAGTATTTT
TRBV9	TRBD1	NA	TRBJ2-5	CASSVEGARAETQYF	TGTGCCAGCAGCGTAGAGGGGGCTCGGGCGGAGACCCAGTACTTC
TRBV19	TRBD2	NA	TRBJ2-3	CASSIGAGGSGTQYF	TGTGCCAGTAGTATAGGGGCGGGGGGATCCGGTACGCAGTATTTT
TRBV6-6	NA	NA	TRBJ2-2	CASSTGQGGDTGELFF	TGTGCCAGCAGTACCGGACAGGGAGGGGACACCGGGGAGCTGTTTTTT
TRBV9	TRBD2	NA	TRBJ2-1	CASSVASSGGSYNEQFF	TGTGCCAGCAGCGTAGCTTCTAGCGGGGGTAGTTACAATGAGCAGTTCTTC
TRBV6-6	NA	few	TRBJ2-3	CASSYYLQGADTQYF	TGTGCCAGCAGTTACTACCTCCAGGGCGCAGATACGCAGTATTTT
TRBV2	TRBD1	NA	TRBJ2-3	CANSRDRGIGTQYF	TGTGCCAACTCCCGGGACAGGGGGATAGGTACGCAGTATTTT
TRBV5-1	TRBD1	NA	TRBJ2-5	CASRSDRGGTQYF	TGCGCCAGCAGATCGGACAGGGGTGGGACCCAGTACTTC
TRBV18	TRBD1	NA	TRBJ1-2	CASSAGQGDYGYTF	TGTGCCAGCTCAGCCGGACAGGGGGATTATGGCTACACCTTC
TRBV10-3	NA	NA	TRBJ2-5	CAISDPLADSPQETQYF	TGTGCCATCAGTGATCCCCTAGCCGACTCCCCCCAAGAGACCCAGTACTTC
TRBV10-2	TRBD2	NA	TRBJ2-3	CASSDGLAGGSDTQYF	TGCGCCAGCAGCGATGGACTAGCGGGAGGTTCAGATACGCAGTATTTT
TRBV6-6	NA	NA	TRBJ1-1	CASSYSAGNMNTEAFF	TGTGCCAGCAGTTACTCGGCAGGAAATATGAACACTGAAGCTTTCTTT
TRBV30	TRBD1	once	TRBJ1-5	CAWRDGQANQPQHF	TGTGCCTGGAGAGACGGACAGGCGAATCAGCCCCAGCATTTT
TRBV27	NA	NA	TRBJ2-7	CASSYRDGFYEQYF	TGTGCCAGCAGTTACAGGGACGGATTCTACGAGCAGTACTTC
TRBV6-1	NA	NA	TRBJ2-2	CASSNRRGTTGELFF	TGTGCCAGCAGTAACCGGAGGGGGACCACCGGGGAGCTGTTTTTT
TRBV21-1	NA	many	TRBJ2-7	CASPLGSVDSYEQYF	TGTGCCAGCCCGTTGGGGAGCGTAGACTCCTACGAGCAGTACTTC
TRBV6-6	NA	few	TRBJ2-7	CASSLRLEDEQYF	TGTGCCAGCAGTCTACGGTTGGAAGACGAGCAGTACTTC
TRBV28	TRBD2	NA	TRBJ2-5	CASSSDRLWSLAGEGETQYF	TGTGCCAGCAGTTCTGACAGGTTGTGGTCACTAGCGGGAGAGGGAGAGACCCAGTACTTC
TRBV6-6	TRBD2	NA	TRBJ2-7	CASSYSNQAGLYEQYF	TGTGCCAGCAGTTACTCGAACCAAGCGGGGCTTTACGAGCAGTACTTC
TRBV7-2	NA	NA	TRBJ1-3	CASSFFGSGNTIYF	TGTGCCAGCAGCTTTTTTGGTTCGGGAAACACCATATATTTT
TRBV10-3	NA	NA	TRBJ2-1	CAIGGAISYNEQFF	TGTGCCATCGGCGGGGCGATCTCCTACAATGAGCAGTTCTTC
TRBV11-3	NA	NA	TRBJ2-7	CASSQGTRGRTYEQYF	TGTGCCAGCAGCCAGGGGACCAGGGGAAGGACCTACGAGCAGTACTTC
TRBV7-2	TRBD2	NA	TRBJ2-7	CASSSDLAGGDEQYF	TGTGCCAGCAGCTCCGACCTAGCGGGAGGCGACGAGCAGTACTTC
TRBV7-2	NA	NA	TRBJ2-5	CASRWFGQIEETQYF	TGTGCCAGCAGATGGTTCGGACAGATCGAAGAGACCCAGTACTTC